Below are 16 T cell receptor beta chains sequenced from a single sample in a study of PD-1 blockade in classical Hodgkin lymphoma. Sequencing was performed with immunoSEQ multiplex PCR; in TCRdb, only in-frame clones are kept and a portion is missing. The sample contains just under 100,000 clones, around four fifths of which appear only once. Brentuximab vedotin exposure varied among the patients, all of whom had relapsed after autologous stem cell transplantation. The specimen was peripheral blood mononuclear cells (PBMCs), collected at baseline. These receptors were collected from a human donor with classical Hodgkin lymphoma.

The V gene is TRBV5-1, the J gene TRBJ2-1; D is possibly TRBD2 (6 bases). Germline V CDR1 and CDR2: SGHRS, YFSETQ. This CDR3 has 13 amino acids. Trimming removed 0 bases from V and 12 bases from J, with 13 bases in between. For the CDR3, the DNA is TGCGCCAGCAGCTTGGGGGTCTGGGAGGCGCAGTTCTTC. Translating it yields CASSLGVWEAQFF.

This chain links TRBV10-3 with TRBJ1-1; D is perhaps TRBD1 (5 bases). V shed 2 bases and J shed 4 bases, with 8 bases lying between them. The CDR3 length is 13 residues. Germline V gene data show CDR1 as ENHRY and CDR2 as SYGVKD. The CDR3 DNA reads TGTGCCATCAGTGAGAGGGGTAGCACTGAAGCTTTCTTT. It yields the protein CAISERGSTEAFF.

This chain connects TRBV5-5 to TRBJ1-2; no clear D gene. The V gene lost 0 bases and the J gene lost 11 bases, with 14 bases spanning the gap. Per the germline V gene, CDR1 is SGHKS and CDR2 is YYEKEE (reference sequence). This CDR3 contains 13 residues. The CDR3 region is CASSLVPDRAYTF. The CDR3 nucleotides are TGTGCCAGCAGCTTGGTCCCCGACCGAGCGTACACCTTC.

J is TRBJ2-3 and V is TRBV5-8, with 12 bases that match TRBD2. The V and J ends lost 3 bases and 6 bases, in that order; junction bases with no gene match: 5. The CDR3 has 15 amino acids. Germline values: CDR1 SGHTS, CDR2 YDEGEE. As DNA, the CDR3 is TGTGCCAGCAGCTCAGGACTAGCGGGAATGGATACGCAGTATTTT. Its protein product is CASSSGLAGMDTQYF.

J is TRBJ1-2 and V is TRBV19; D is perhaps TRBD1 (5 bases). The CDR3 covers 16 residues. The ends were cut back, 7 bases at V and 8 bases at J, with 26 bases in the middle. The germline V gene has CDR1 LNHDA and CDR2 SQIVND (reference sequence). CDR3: CASTDQGRVNGRGYTF. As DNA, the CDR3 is TGTGCCAGTACAGATCAGGGTCGGGTTAACGGTCGGGGCTACACCTTC.

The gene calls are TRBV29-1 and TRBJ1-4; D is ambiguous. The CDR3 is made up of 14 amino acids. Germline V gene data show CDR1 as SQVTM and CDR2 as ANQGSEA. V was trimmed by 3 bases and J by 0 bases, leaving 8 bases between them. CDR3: CSVEGSTTNEKLFF. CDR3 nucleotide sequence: TGCAGCGTTGAGGGCAGCACAACTAATGAAAAACTGTTTTTT.

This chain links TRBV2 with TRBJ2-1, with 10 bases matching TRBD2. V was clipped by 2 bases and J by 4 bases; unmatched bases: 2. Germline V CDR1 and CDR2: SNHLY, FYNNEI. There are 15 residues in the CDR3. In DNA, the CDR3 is TGTGCCAGCAGTGAAAGCGGGAGGGCTTACAATGAGCAGTTCTTC. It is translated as CASSESGRAYNEQFF.

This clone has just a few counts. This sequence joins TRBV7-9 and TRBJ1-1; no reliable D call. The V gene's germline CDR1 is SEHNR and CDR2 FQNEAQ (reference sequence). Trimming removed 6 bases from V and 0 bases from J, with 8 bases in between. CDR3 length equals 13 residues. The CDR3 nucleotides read TGTGCCAGCAGAACCAGAGTGAACACTGAAGCTTTCTTT. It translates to CASRTRVNTEAFF. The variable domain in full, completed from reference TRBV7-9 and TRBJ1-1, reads DTGVSQNPRHKITKRGQNVTFRCDPISEHNRLYWYRQTLGQGPEFLTYFQNEAQLEKSRLLSDRFSAERPKGSFSTLEIQRTEQGDSAMYLCASRTRVNTEAFFGQGTRLTVV.

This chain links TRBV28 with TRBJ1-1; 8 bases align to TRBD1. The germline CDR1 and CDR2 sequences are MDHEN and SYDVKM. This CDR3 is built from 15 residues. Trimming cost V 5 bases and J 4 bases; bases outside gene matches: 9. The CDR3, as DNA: TGTGCCAGCAGTCCCGCGACAGGGGTGGGCACTGAAGCTTTCTTT. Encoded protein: CASSPATGVGTEAFF.

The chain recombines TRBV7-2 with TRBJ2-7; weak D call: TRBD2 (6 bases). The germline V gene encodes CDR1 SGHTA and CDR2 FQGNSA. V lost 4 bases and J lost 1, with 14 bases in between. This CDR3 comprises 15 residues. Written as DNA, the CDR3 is TGTGCCAGCAGCTCCCTACGGGAGATATCCTACGAGCAGTACTTC. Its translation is CASSSLREISYEQYF.

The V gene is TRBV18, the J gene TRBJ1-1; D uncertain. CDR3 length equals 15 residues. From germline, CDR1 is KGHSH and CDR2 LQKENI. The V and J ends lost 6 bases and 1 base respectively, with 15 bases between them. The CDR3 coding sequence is TGTGCCAGCTCCTCCTTCCCTGACTCGAACACTGAAGCTTTCTTT. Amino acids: CASSSFPDSNTEAFF.

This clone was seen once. The CDR3 nucleotides read TGTGCCAGCAGCTCGGGGTTCGCAAATGAGCAGTTCTTC. This encodes CASSSGFANEQFF. The chain couples TRBV7-3 to TRBJ2-1; maybe TRBD2 (5 bases). The germline V gene encodes CDR1 SGHTA and CDR2 FQGTGA. The CDR3 totals 13 residues. Trimming pared 4 bases from V and 7 bases from J, leaving 11 bases between. The full variable domain, its missing parts supplied by reference TRBV7-3 and TRBJ2-1, is GAGVSQTPSNKVTEKGKYVELRCDPISGHTALYWYRQSLGQGPEFLIYFQGTGAADDSGLPNDRFFAVRPEGSVSTLKIQRTERGDSAVYLCASSSGFANEQFFGPGTRLTVL.

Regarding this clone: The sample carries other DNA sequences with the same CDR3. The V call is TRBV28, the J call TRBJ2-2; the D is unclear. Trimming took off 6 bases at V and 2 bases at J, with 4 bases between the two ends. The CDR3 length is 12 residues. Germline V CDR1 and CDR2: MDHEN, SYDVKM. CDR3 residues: CASSSNTGELFF. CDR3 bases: TGTGCCAGCAGCAGTAACACCGGGGAGCTGTTTTTT. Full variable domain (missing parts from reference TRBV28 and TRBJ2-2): DVKVTQSSRYLVKRTGEKVFLECVQDMDHENMFWYRQDPGLGLRLIYFSYDVKMKEKGDIPEGYSVSREKKERFSLILESASTNQTSMYLCASSSNTGELFFGEGSRLTVL.

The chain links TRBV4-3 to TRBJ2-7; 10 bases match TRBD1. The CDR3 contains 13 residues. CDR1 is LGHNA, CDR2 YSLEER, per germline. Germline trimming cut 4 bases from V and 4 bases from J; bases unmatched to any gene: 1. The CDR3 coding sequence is TGCGCCAGCAGCCGGGGACAGGGGTACGAGCAGTACTTC. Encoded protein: CASSRGQGYEQYF.

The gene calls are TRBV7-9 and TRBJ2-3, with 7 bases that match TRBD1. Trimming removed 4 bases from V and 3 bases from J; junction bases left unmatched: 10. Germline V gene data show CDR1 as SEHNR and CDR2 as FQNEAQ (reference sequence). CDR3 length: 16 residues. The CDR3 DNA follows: TGTGCCAGCAGCTCTTTCACAGGGGCAGCAACAGATACGCAGTATTTT. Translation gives CASSSFTGAATDTQYF. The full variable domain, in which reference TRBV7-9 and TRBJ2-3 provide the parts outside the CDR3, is DTGVSQNPRHKITKRGQNVTFRCDPISEHNRLYWYRQTLGQGPEFLTYFQNEAQLEKSRLLSDRFSAERPKGSFSTLEIQRTEQGDSAMYLCASSSFTGAATDTQYFGPGTRLTVL.

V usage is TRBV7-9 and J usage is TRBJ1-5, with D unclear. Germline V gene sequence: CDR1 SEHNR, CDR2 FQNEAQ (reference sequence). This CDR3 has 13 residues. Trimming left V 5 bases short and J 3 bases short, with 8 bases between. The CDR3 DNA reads TGTGCCAGCAGCCTCCGGGACAATCAGCCCCAGCATTTT. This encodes CASSLRDNQPQHF.